This T cell receptor (beta chain) was recorded in a study of blood T cell repertoires in COVID-19. At the level of the study: Samples came from the United States, Italy and Spain, spanning acute and convalescent COVID-19. PBMCs, B-cell-depleted T cells, or T cells were the source of the cDNA or gDNA that made up the material.

Germline assignment: CDR1 LGHNA and CDR2 YNFKEQ. V gave up 3 bases and J gave up 7 bases; unmatched junction bases: 11. The length of the CDR3 is 16 residues. Original processing methods: For nucleated cells, counts were estimated from reference gene primer amplification. The assay was immunoSEQ multiplex PCR, and TCRdb's table has in-frame clones only and misses some. That table supplies the V and J calls and clone size; D and trimming were determined from the DNA. The sample shows about 92,000 clones, around 81% of them seen only once. The TCR was taken from a man aged 50-59 years who had recovered from COVID-19. The chain has TRBV4-2 and TRBJ2-4, with TRBD2 matching over 8 bases. The source material was peripheral blood. CDR3 coding DNA: TGTGCCAGCAGCCACCCCAGCGGGGGACCAGTGAACATTCAGTACTTC. Its translation: CASSHPSGGPVNIQYF.